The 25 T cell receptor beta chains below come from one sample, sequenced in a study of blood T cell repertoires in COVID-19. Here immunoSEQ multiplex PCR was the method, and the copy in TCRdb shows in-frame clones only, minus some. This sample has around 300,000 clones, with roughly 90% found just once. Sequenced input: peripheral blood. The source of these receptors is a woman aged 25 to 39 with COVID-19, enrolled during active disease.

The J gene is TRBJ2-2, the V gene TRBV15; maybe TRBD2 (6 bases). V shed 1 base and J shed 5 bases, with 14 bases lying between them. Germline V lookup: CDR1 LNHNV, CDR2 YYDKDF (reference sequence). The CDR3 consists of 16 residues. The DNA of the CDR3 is TGTGCCACCAGCAGAGGGGGACTCGCAGGGACCGGGGAGCTGTTTTTT. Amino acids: CATSRGGLAGTGELFF.

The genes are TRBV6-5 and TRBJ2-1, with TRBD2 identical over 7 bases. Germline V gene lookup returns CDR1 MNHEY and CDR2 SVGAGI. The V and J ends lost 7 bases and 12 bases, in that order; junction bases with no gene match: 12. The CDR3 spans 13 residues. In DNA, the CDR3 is TGTGCCAGCACAAAGGGACTAAAGTCAGGGCAGTTCTTC. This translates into CASTKGLKSGQFF.

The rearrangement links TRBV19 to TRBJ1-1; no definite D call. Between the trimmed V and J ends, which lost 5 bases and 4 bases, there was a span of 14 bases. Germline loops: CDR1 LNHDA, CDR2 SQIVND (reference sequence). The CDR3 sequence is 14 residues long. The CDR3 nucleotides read TGTGCCAGTAGTTGGTCGCGGGTTATCACTGAAGCTTTCTTT. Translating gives CASSWSRVITEAFF.

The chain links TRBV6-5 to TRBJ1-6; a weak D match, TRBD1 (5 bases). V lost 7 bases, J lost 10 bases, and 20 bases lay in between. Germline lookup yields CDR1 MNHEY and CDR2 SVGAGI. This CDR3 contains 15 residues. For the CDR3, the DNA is TGTGCCAGCACCGGAAGGGGCGGAAGCGGGTCACCCCTCCACTTT. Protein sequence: CASTGRGGSGSPLHF.

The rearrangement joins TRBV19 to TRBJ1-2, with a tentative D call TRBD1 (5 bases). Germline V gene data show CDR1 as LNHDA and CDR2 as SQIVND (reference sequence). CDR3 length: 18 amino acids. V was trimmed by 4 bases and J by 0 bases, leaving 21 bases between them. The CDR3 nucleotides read TGTGCCAGTAGTACAAAGGGGTGGCGGGGACCCTCTAACTATGGCTACACCTTC. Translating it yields CASSTKGWRGPSNYGYTF.

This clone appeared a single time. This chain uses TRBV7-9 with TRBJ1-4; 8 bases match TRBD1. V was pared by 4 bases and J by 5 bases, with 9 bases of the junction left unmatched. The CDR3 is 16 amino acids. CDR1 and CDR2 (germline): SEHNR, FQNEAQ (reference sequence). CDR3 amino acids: CASSYNIRQGNEKLFF. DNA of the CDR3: TGTGCCAGCAGCTACAATATTAGACAGGGGAATGAAAAACTGTTTTTT.

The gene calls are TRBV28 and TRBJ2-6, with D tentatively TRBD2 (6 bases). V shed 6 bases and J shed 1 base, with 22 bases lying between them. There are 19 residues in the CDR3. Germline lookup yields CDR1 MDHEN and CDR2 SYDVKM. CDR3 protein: CASSRGVRRDPSGANVLTF. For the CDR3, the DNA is TGTGCCAGCAGCCGCGGTGTAAGGCGGGATCCTTCTGGGGCCAACGTCCTGACTTTC.

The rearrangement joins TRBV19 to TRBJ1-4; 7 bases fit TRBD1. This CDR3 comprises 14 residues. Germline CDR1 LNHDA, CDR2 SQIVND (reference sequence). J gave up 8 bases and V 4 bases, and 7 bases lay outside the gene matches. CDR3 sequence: CASSTGQGEEKLFF. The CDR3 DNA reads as TGTGCCAGTAGTACCGGGCAGGGGGAGGAAAAACTGTTTTTT.

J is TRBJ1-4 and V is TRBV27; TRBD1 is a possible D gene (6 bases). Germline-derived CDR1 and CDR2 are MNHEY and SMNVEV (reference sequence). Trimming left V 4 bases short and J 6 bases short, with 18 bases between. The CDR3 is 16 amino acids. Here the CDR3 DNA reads TGTGCCAGCAGTTGGGACAATCATAGCGCGGATGAAAAACTGTTTTTT. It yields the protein CASSWDNHSADEKLFF.

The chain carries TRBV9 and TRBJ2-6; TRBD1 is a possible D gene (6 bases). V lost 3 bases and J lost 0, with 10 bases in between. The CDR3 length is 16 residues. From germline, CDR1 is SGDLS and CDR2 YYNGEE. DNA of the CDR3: TGTGCCAGCAGCGGCAGGGGTTTCTCTGGGGCCAACGTCCTGACTTTC. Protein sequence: CASSGRGFSGANVLTF.

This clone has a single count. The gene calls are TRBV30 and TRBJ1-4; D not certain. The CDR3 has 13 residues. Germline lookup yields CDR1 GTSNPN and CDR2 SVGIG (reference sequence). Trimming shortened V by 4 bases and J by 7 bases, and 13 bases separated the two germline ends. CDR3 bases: TGTGCCTGGACAGTAACGGGTGGTGAAAAACTGTTTTTT. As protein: CAWTVTGGEKLFF.

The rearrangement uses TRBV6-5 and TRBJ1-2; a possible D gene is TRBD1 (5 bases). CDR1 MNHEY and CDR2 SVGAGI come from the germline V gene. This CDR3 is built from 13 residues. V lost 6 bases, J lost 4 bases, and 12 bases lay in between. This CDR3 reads CASSNTGLYGYTF. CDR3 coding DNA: TGTGCCAGCAGCAATACAGGCCTCTATGGCTACACCTTC.

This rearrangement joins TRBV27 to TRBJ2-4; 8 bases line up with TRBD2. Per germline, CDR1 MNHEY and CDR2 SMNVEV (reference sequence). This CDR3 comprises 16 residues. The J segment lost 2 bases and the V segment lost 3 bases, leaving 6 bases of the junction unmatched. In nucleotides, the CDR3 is TGTGCCAGCAGTTTTAGCGGGGCCACGACCAAAAACATTCAGTACTTC. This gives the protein CASSFSGATTKNIQYF.

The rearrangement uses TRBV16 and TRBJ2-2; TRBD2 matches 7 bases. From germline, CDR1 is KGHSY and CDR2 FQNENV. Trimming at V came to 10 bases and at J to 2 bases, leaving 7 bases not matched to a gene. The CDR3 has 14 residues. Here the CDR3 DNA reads TGTGCCAACGGGCCAGCGGGAAACACCGGGGAGCTGTTTTTT. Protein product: CANGPAGNTGELFF.

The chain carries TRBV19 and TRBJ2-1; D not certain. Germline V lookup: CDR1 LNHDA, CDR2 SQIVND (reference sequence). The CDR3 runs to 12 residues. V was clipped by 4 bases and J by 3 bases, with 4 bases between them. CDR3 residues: CASSNSYNEQFF. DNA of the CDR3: TGTGCCAGTAGTAACAGCTACAATGAGCAGTTCTTC.

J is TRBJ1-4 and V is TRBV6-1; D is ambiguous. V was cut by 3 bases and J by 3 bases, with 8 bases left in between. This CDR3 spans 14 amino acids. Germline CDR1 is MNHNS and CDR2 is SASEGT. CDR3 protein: CASSERLSNEKLFF. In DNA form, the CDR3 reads TGTGCCAGCAGTGAGAGGTTATCTAATGAAAAACTGTTTTTT.

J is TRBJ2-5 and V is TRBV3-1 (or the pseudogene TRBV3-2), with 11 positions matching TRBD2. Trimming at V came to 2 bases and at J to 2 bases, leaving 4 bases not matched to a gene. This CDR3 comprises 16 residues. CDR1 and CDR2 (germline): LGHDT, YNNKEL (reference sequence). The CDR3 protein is CASSQFGTSGQETQYF. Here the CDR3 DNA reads TGTGCCAGCAGCCAATTCGGGACTAGCGGACAAGAGACCCAGTACTTC.

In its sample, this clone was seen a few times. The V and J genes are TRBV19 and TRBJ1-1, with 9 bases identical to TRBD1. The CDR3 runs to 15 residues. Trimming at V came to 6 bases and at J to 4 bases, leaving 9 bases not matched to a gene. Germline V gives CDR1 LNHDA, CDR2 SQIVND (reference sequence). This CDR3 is CASSDGTGRGTEAFF. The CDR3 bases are TGTGCCAGTAGCGACGGGACAGGGAGGGGCACTGAAGCTTTCTTT. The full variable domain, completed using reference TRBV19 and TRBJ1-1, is DGGITQSPKYLFRKEGQNVTLSCEQNLNHDAMYWYRQDPGQGLRLIYYSQIVNDFQKGDIAEGYSVSREKKESFPLTVTSAQKNPTAFYLCASSDGTGRGTEAFFGQGTRLTVV.

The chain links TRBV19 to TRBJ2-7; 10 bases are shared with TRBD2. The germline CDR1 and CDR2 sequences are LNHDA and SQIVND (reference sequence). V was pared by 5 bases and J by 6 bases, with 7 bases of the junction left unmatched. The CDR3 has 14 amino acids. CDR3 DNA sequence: TGTGCCAGTAGTTTTGGGACTAGCGTCGCCGAGCAGTACTTC. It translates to CASSFGTSVAEQYF.

The CDR3 coding sequence is TGTGCCAGTAGTTTGGACAGGGGAAGCACAGATACGCAGTATTTT. Its protein is CASSLDRGSTDTQYF. The genes are TRBV19 and TRBJ2-3, with 9 nucleotides matching TRBD1. This CDR3 spans 15 amino acids. From germline, CDR1 is LNHDA and CDR2 SQIVND (reference sequence). V lost 5 bases, J lost 0 bases, and 3 bases stayed unmatched.

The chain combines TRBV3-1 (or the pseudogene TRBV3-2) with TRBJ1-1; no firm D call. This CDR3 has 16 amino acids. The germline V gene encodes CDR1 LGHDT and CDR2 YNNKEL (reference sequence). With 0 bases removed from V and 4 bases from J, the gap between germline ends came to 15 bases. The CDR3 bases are TGTGCCAGCAGCCAAGAATGGCGGGGAGGGAGCACTGAAGCTTTCTTT. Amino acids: CASSQEWRGGSTEAFF.

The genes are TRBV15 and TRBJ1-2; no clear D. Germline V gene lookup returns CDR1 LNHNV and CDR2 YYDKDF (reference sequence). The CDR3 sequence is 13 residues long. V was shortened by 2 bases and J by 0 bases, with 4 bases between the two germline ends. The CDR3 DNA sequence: TGTGCCACCAGCAGACCAGCTAACTATGGCTACACCTTC. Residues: CATSRPANYGYTF.

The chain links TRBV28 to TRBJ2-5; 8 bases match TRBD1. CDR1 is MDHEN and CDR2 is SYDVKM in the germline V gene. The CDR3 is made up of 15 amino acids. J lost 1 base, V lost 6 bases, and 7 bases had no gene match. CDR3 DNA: TGTGCCAGCAGCCCGGACAGGGCAATCCAAGAGACCCAGTACTTC. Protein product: CASSPDRAIQETQYF.

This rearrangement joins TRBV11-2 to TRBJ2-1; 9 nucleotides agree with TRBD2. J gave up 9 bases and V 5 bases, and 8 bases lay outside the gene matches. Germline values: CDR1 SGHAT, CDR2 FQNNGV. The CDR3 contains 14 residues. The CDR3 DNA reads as TGTGCCAGCAGCCTTTCCGGGACTAGCAGTGAGCAGTTCTTC. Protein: CASSLSGTSSEQFF.

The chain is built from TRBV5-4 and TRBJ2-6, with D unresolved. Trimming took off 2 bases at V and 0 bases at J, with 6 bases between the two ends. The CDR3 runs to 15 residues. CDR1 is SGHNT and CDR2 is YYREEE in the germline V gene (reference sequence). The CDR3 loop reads CASSLRSSGANVLTF. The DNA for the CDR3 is TGTGCCAGCAGCTTACGGTCCTCTGGGGCCAACGTCCTGACTTTC. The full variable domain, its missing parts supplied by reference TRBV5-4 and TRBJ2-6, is ETGVTQSPTHLIKTRGQQVTLRCSSQSGHNTVSWYQQALGQGPQFIFQYYREEENGRGNFPPRFSGLQFPNYSSELNVNALELDDSALYLCASSLRSSGANVLTFGAGSRLTVL.